The subject of this entry is one T cell receptor (beta chain). Its antigen is as yet unknown. The sample belongs to a study of siplizumab effects on memory and regulatory T cells. V lost 4 bases and J 5 bases, leaving 24 bases between the germline ends. CDR3 length: 17 residues. Germline CDR1 and CDR2: SGHRS and YFSETQ. The study, taken as a whole, reports: It was not possible to assign a naive or memory phenotype to roughly 80-95% of proliferating CD4+ or CD8+ clones. The average Treg-derived proportion among mappable alloreactive CD4+ clones was about 70% with siplizumab versus roughly 30% in controls. The authors did not confirm suppressive function in proliferating Tregs from siplizumab cultures.

Assays covered approximately 100,000 TCR templates per sample. Method: immunoSEQ multiplex PCR; TCRdb's copy keeps in-frame clones and lacks some. The table lists about 100,000 clones, about nine tenths of them singletons. The rearrangement links TRBV5-1 to TRBJ2-5; possible D gene TRBD1, 5 bases. This sequence was found in a human donor in good health. Some clones in this sample may be carry-over from other donors' samples. Material for sequencing was CD4+ T cells sorted from blood. The CDR3 reads CASSPSVGAVAGETQYF. In DNA, the CDR3 is TGCGCCAGCAGCCCCTCGGTTGGGGCTGTTGCTGGGGAGACCCAGTACTTC.